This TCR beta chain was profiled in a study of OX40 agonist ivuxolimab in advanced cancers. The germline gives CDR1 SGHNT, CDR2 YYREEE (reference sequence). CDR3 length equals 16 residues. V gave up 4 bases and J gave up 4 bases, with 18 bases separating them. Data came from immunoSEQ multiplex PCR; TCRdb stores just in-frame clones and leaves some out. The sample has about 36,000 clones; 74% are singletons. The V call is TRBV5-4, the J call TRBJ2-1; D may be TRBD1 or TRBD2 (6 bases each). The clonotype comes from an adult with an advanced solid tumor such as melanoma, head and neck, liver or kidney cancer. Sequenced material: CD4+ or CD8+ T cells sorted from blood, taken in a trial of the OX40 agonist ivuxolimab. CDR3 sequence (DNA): TGTGCCAGCAGCAGTGGCTTGGGGGGCTGGTACAATGAGCAGTTCTTC. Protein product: CASSSGLGGWYNEQFF.